Below, 5 T cell receptor beta chains from the same sample are listed, as sequenced in a study of vaccination and CD4 T cells after COVID-19. These receptors' targets are unknown. Time point meaning: late sampling 161 to 241 days after vaccination in a few convalescent patients. The treatment denotes: approximately 10-day PBMC culture with coronavirus spike peptide pools or control peptides (ViraFEST assay). The Oncomine TCR Beta short-read assay sequenced DNA from cultured CD4+ T cells. TCRdb re-called the PCR reads with MiXCR, one entry per CDR3 protein. The top ten clones hold 10% to 15% of a sample with more than 15,000 distinct CDR3 sequences, approximately 48% of them seen once. The sequencing used CD4+ T cells from blood, cultured in vitro, collected about 7 months after SARS-CoV-2 vaccination. Receptors originate from a human donor who had recovered from COVID-19.

The V gene is TRBV7-3, the J gene TRBJ2-2; 14 bases line up with TRBD2. Trimming at V came to 4 bases and at J to 8 bases, leaving 9 bases not matched to a gene. The CDR3 runs 17 residues. In germline, CDR1 is SGHTA, CDR2 FQGTGA. CDR3 sequence reads: CASSSTGTSGRPGELFF. The DNA of the CDR3 is TGTGCCAGCAGCTCGACCGGGACTAGCGGGAGACCGGGGGAGCTGTTTTTT. Full variable domain (remainder filled in from reference TRBV7-3 and TRBJ2-2): GAGVSQTPSNKVTEKGKYVELRCDPISGHTALYWYRQSLGQGPEFLIYFQGTGAADDSGLPNDRFFAVRPEGSVSTLKIQRTERGDSAVYLCASSSTGTSGRPGELFFGEGSRLTVL.

This clonotype was seen a few times. The chain couples TRBV7-6 to TRBJ1-2; D is unclear. CDR1 is SGHVS and CDR2 is FNYEAQ in the germline V gene. Trimming shortened V by 3 bases and J by 7 bases, and 12 bases separated the two germline ends. The CDR3 covers 13 residues. This CDR3 reads CASSFAEGGGYTF. The CDR3 coding sequence is TGTGCCAGCAGCTTTGCCGAGGGCGGTGGCTACACCTTC.

This clonotype was seen a handful of times. The V gene is TRBV6-1, the J gene TRBJ1-2; D is perhaps TRBD1 (6 bases). This CDR3 region has 16 residues. Germline V CDR1 and CDR2: MNHNS, SASEGT. The ends were cut back, 2 bases at V and 4 bases at J, with 17 bases in the middle. CDR3 sequence reads: CASSEFGGIGGYGYTF. CDR3 sequence (DNA): TGTGCCAGCAGTGAATTTGGGGGTATAGGGGGCTATGGCTACACCTTC.

CDR3: CATSDPRREFGTQYF. CDR3 DNA: TGTGCCACCAGTGACCCGCGGCGGGAGTTCGGTACGCAGTATTTT. The V and J genes are TRBV24-1 and TRBJ2-3, with 7 bases aligning to TRBD2. The V gene end was trimmed by 4 bases and the J gene end by 8 bases; junction bases not matched to a gene: 11. CDR1 is KGHDR and CDR2 is SFDVKD in the germline V gene. This CDR3 is 15 amino acids long.

The V and J genes are TRBV7-2 and TRBJ2-5; D remains unclear. Germline values: CDR1 SGHTA, CDR2 FQGNSA. The CDR3 totals 15 residues. V shed 1 base and J shed 0 bases, with 9 bases lying between them. For the CDR3, the DNA is TGTGCCAGCAGCTTAGGGGCAGGATACCAAGAGACCCAGTACTTC. It encodes CASSLGAGYQETQYF.